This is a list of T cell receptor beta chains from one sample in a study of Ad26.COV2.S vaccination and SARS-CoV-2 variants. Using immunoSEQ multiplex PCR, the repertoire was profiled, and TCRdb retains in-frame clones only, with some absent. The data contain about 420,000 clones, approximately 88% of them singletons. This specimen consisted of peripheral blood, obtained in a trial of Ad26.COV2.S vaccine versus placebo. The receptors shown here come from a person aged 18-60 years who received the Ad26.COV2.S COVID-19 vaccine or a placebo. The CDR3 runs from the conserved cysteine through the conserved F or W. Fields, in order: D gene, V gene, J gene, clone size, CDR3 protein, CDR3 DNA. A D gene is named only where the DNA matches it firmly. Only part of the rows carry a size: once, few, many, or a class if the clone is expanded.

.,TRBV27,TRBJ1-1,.,CASSDLLTGWPTAFF,TGTGCCAGCAGCGATCTATTAACAGGGTGGCCTACAGCTTTCTTT
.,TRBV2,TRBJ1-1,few,CASKEGIEAFF,TGTGCCAGCAAGGAGGGGATTGAAGCTTTCTTT
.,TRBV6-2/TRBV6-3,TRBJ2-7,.,CASSSSGVFYEQYF,TGTGCCAGCAGTTCCTCGGGGGTATTCTACGAGCAGTACTTC
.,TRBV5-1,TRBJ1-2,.,CASRQETGGNYGYTF,TGCGCCAGCAGACAAGAGACAGGTGGTAACTATGGCTACACCTTC
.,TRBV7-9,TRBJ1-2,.,CASSPKGWNNYGYTF,TGTGCCAGCAGCCCCAAGGGCTGGAATAACTATGGCTACACCTTC
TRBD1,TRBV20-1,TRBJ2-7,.,CSATGGYEQYF,TGCAGTGCCACAGGGGGTTACGAGCAGTACTTC
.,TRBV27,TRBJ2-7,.,CASSLSTFGGPAIEQYF,TGTGCCAGCAGTTTATCTACCTTTGGGGGTCCCGCGATCGAGCAGTACTTC
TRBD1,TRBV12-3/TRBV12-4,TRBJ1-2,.,CASNYRGYGYTF,TGTGCCAGCAATTACAGGGGATATGGCTACACCTTC
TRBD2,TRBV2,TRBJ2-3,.,CASSLGLAGGPADTQYF,TGTGCCAGCAGCCTGGGACTAGCGGGGGGGCCGGCAGATACGCAGTATTTT
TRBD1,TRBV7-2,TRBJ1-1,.,CASSPTTGIGTEAFF,TGTGCCAGCAGCCCGACGACAGGGATCGGCACTGAAGCTTTCTTT
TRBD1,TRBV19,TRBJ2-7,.,CASTLRHDRAREQYF,TGTGCCAGTACCCTCCGACATGACAGGGCCCGGGAGCAGTACTTC
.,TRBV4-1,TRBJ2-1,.,CASSQDPERGNNEQFF,TGCGCCAGCAGCCAAGACCCCGAAAGGGGTAACAATGAGCAGTTCTTC
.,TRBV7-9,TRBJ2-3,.,CASSLVTGTYTDTQYF,TGTGCCAGCAGCTTAGTTACAGGTACCTACACAGATACGCAGTATTTT
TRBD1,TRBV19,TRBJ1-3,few,CASSGDSSGNTIYF,TGTGCCAGTAGTGGGGACAGCTCTGGAAACACCATATATTTT
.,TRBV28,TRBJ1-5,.,CASSLPQMRAYQPQHF,TGTGCCAGCAGTTTACCCCAGATGAGGGCTTATCAGCCCCAGCATTTT
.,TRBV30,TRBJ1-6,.,CAWSPTVYSYNSPLHF,TGTGCCTGGAGCCCGACAGTATACTCCTATAATTCACCCCTCCACTTT
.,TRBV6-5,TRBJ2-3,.,CASSYSGSSDTQYF,TGTGCCAGCAGTTACTCAGGGAGTTCAGATACGCAGTATTTT
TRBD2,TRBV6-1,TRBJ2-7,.,CASSELTGRGADYEQYF,TGTGCCAGCAGTGAGTTGACCGGGCGGGGGGCGGACTACGAGCAGTACTTC
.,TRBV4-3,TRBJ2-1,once,CASSQEWNEQFF,TGCGCCAGCAGCCAAGAATGGAATGAGCAGTTCTTC
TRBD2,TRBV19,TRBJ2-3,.,CASTSGGTDTQYF,TGTGCCAGTACCAGCGGGGGGACAGATACGCAGTATTTT
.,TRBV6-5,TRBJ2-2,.,CASSYSRGTGELFF,TGTGCCAGCAGTTACTCGAGGGGGACCGGGGAGCTGTTTTTT
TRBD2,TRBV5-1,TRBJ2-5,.,CASSLAPTSEETQYF,TGCGCCAGCAGCTTGGCCCCGACTAGCGAAGAGACCCAGTACTTC
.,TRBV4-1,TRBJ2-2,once,CASSHYVGAGELFF,TGCGCCAGCAGCCACTATGTGGGTGCCGGGGAGCTGTTTTTT
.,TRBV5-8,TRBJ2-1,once,CASSLSNGGEAYNEQFF,TGTGCCAGCAGCTTGTCAAACGGTGGGGAAGCCTACAATGAGCAGTTCTTC
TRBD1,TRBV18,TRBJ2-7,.,CASSQGQGRVYEQYF,TGTGCCAGCTCACAAGGACAGGGGAGGGTCTACGAGCAGTACTTC
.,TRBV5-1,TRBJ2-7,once,CASSLGTYEQYF,TGCGCCAGCAGCTTGGGTACATACGAGCAGTACTTC
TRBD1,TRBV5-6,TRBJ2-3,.,CASSLEMLGQGPDTQYF,TGTGCCAGCAGCTTGGAAATGTTGGGACAGGGCCCAGATACGCAGTATTTT
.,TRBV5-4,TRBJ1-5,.,CASSLEGTQPQHF,TGTGCCAGCAGCTTGGAGGGGACTCAGCCCCAGCATTTT
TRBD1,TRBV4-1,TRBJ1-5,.,CASSQDGTGVVQPQHF,TGCGCCAGCAGCCAAGATGGGACAGGGGTGGTTCAGCCCCAGCATTTT
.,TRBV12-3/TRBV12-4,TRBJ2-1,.,CASNLELRGEQFF,TGTGCCAGCAACCTCGAACTACGGGGTGAGCAGTTCTTC
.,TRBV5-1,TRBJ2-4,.,CASSTGQRGNIQYF,TGCGCCAGCAGCACCGGACAGCGCGGGAACATTCAGTACTTC
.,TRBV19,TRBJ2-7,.,CASSTLYEQYF,TGTGCCAGTAGTACCCTCTACGAGCAGTACTTC
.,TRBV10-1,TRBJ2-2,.,CASSDLNSGDTGELFF,TGCGCCAGCAGCGATCTGAATAGCGGAGACACCGGGGAGCTGTTTTTT
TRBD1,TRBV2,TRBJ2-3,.,CASSLDRGRDTQYF,TGTGCCAGCAGCTTGGACAGGGGAAGGGATACGCAGTATTTT
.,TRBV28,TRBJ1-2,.,CASSLIAAYGYTF,TGTGCCAGCAGTTTGATCGCCGCCTATGGCTACACCTTC
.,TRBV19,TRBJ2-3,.,CASSMPSPFLGAPGDTQYF,TGTGCCAGTAGTATGCCAAGCCCTTTCTTGGGGGCCCCGGGAGATACGCAGTATTTT
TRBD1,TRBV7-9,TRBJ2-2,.,CASSSQGANTGELFF,TGTGCCAGCAGTTCCCAGGGGGCGAACACCGGGGAGCTGTTTTTT
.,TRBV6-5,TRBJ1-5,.,CASSSGGGSNQPQHF,TGTGCCAGCAGTTCGGGTGGGGGAAGCAATCAGCCCCAGCATTTT
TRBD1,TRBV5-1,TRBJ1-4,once,CASSPDGTADEKLFF,TGCGCCAGCAGCCCCGATGGGACAGCGGATGAAAAACTGTTTTTT
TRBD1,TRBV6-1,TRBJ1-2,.,CASSEGQGTRGYTF,TGTGCCAGCAGTGAAGGACAGGGAACTCGTGGCTACACCTTC
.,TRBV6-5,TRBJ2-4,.,CASSPPGLAKNIQYF,TGTGCCAGCAGTCCTCCGGGACTAGCCAAAAACATTCAGTACTTC
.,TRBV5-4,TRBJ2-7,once,CASSTNRDYEQYF,TGTGCCAGCAGTACTAACAGGGACTACGAGCAGTACTTC
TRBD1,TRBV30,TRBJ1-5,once,CAWSTGTGSSNQPQHF,TGTGCCTGGAGTACAGGGACAGGATCTAGCAATCAGCCCCAGCATTTT
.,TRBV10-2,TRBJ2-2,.,CASSESTDRDTGELFF,TGCGCCAGCAGTGAGTCGACGGACAGAGACACCGGGGAGCTGTTTTTT
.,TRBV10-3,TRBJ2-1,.,CAISEYEVGYNEQFF,TGTGCCATCAGTGAGTATGAAGTGGGGTACAATGAGCAGTTCTTC